The clone carrying this T cell receptor beta chain was detected once. The antigen remains undetermined. The data derive from a study of T cell responses to AZD1222 COVID-19 vaccine. Libraries were prepared by immunoSEQ multiplex PCR; TCRdb keeps only in-frame clonotypes and omits some of them. The data contain 150,000 or so clones, 90% to 95% of them singletons. This CDR3 spans 13 amino acids. V trimming: 3 bases; J trimming: 6 bases; junction bases outside the gene matches: 2. CDR1 is KGHDR and CDR2 is SFDVKD in the germline V gene. Overall study findings and caveats: It was only a handful of AZD1222 recipients who were seropositive at baseline.

The source material was peripheral blood, sampled 28 days after the second AZD1222 dose. The TCR originated in an adult who received the AZD1222 COVID-19 vaccine. The V call is TRBV24-1, the J call TRBJ1-2, with 8 bases that match TRBD1. CDR3 DNA: TGTGCCACCAGTGATGGACAGGGCAATGGCTACACCTTC. Translating it yields CATSDGQGNGYTF.